Below are 11 T cell receptor beta chains sequenced from a single sample in a study of shared clonotypes between healthy human individuals. The assay was immunoSEQ multiplex PCR, and TCRdb's table has in-frame clones only and misses some. The data contain 450,000 to 500,000 clones, around 73% of them singletons. Sequences were obtained from PBMCs. These receptors were obtained from a woman aged 40 to 50 in good health. Some clones in this sample may be carry-over from other donors' samples.

The V call is TRBV7-2, the J call TRBJ2-3; D call uncertain. From germline, CDR1 is SGHTA and CDR2 FQGNSA. This CDR3 is 15 amino acids long. The V end was cut by 1 base, the J end by 4 bases, with 12 bases between. CDR3 nucleotides: TGTGCCAGCAGCTTAGTTGCGGCTGGGGCAGATACGCAGTATTTT. This translates into CASSLVAAGADTQYF.

This clone was picked up one time. V gene TRBV28 combines with J gene TRBJ2-3; D remains ambiguous. CDR3 length: 15 amino acids. From germline, CDR1 is MDHEN and CDR2 SYDVKM. V lost 6 bases and J 5 bases, leaving 18 bases between the germline ends. Here the CDR3 DNA reads TGTGCCAGCAGCCCCCCCGGAAGCGTCAAAGATACGCAGTATTTT. It translates to CASSPPGSVKDTQYF.

The V call is TRBV19, the J call TRBJ2-1; D is unresolved. The length of the CDR3 is 11 residues. In germline, CDR1 is LNHDA, CDR2 SQIVND (reference sequence). Trimming took off 9 bases at V and 3 bases at J, with 6 bases between the two ends. The CDR3 is CASGNYNEQFF. CDR3 coding DNA: TGTGCCAGCGGCAACTACAATGAGCAGTTCTTC.

As to this clone: A far more abundant clone sits one base away, making this likely a read error. The J gene is TRBJ2-6, the V gene TRBV4-2, with D tentatively TRBD1 (5 bases). The CDR3 covers 16 residues. Germline-derived CDR1 and CDR2 are LGHNA and YNFKEQ. The CDR3 DNA reads TGTGCCAGCAGCCAAACGGAGAGCTCTGGGGCCAACGTCCTGGCTTTC. This encodes CASSQTESSGANVLAF.

This chain uses TRBV7-2 with TRBJ1-1; D remains unclear. Germline V gene sequence: CDR1 SGHTA, CDR2 FQGNSA. V shed 5 bases and J shed 3 bases, with 13 bases lying between them. This CDR3 has 14 amino acids. As DNA, the CDR3 is TGTGCCAGCAGCCCCCGCCCCCGGGACACTGAAGCTTTCTTT. Its translation is CASSPRPRDTEAFF.

By proportion, this clone is medium-sized. V usage is TRBV5-1 and J usage is TRBJ2-1; TRBD1 agrees at 8 bases. CDR3 length: 15 amino acids. The germline V gene has CDR1 SGHRS and CDR2 YFSETQ. Unmatched junction bases numbered 10, after V lost 4 bases and J lost 7 bases. CDR3 protein: CASSPYRGYTNEQFF. For the CDR3, the DNA is TGCGCCAGCAGCCCGTACAGGGGGTATACGAATGAGCAGTTCTTC.

This clone was detected many times. Other DNA sequences in this sample translate to the same CDR3. V and J are TRBV30 and TRBJ2-1; D not resolved. V was cut by 3 bases and J by 2 bases, with 5 bases left in between. CDR1 is GTSNPN and CDR2 is SVGIG in the germline V gene (reference sequence). The CDR3 is 12 residues long. CDR3 bases: TGTGCCTGGAGCGGCGCCTACAATGAGCAGTTCTTC. It translates to CAWSGAYNEQFF.

The genes are TRBV29-1 and TRBJ2-7; D unclear. CDR3 length: 12 residues. V was cut by 4 bases and J by 2 bases, with 9 bases left in between. The germline V gene has CDR1 SQVTM and CDR2 ANQGSEA. The CDR3 spells CSVVVGTYEQYF. DNA for the CDR3: TGCAGCGTTGTGGTCGGTACCTACGAGCAGTACTTC.

This clone appeared once. The genes are TRBV7-8 and TRBJ2-3; D might be TRBD1 (5 bases). Trimming removed 0 bases from V and 5 bases from J, with 21 bases in between. The germline V gene encodes CDR1 SGHVS and CDR2 FQNEAQ. The CDR3 is 18 residues long. The CDR3 spells CASSLARPGRVPGDTQYF. The CDR3 DNA follows: TGTGCCAGCAGCTTAGCCCGCCCGGGCAGGGTTCCCGGAGATACGCAGTATTTT. The full variable domain, completed using reference TRBV7-8 and TRBJ2-3, is GAGVSQSPRYKVAKRGQDVALRCDPISGHVSLFWYQQALGQGPEFLTYFQNEAQLDKSGLPSDRFFAERPEGSVSTLKIQRTQQEDSAVYLCASSLARPGRVPGDTQYFGPGTRLTVL.

The chain joins TRBV9 to TRBJ2-5; unclear D gene. V was shortened by 0 bases and J by 2 bases, with 5 bases between the two germline ends. Germline-derived CDR1 and CDR2 are SGDLS and YYNGEE. CDR3 size: 13 residues. The CDR3 spells CASSVDKQETQYF. The CDR3 DNA reads TGTGCCAGCAGCGTAGACAAGCAAGAGACCCAGTACTTC.

CDR3 residues: CASSFSGTDPYEQYF. The DNA of the CDR3 is TGCGCCAGCAGCTTTAGCGGGACGGACCCCTACGAGCAGTACTTC. The chain has TRBV5-1 and TRBJ2-7, with 8 bases matching TRBD2. With 2 bases clipped from V and 2 bases from J, the junction kept 6 bases outside the gene matches. This CDR3 contains 15 residues. Germline V gene lookup returns CDR1 SGHRS and CDR2 YFSETQ.